This is a list of T cell receptor beta chains from one sample in a study of T cells after somatic rescue of genetic block. The assay was immunoSEQ multiplex PCR, and TCRdb's table has in-frame clones only and misses some. The sample carries roughly 92,000 clones, 70% to 90% recorded once. Specimen: peripheral blood mononuclear cells (PBMCs). These receptors all come from a woman aged 18-30 years. CDR3s leave out the opening cysteine and the closing phenylalanine or tryptophan.

v_gene | CDR3aa
TRBV9 | ASSVAVGGQGISYEQY
TRBV28 | ASSRGTGGNQPQH
TRBV14 | ASSPTSGRVNEQY
TRBV27 | ASSSPSSGRTTYEQY
TRBV9 | ASSVEAGGGTDTQY
TRBV12-5 | ASGLVPAFGGRYGYT
TRBV6-5 | ASSSRSYNEQF
TRBV2 | ASSGLNSYEQY
TRBV9 | ASSWMEVVSYNEQF
TRBV7-2 | ASSPMRGVGAQH
TRBV28 | ASTWTDSRPNTEAF
TRBV27 | ASRNPGALQF
TRBV18 | ASSLDRGRGQPQH
TRBV5-1 | ASSLGALRDHEQF
TRBV30 | AWSAGTGLSGYT
TRBV7-3 | ASSLRGDYNEQF
TRBV29-1 | SVEGAALAETDTQY
TRBV2 | ASGPGKNTGELF
TRBV2 | ASRDRGPRSTDTQY
TRBV6-1 | ASSETGTGGGYT
TRBV27 | ASSFGSGTEAF
TRBV11-3 | ASSARLSGSYNEQF
TRBV11-3 | ASSPRGAREYGYT
TRBV5-5 | ASSRQTSGGD
TRBV5-1 | ASSLGDPGEKLF
TRBV28 | ASSFTEKLF